Listed below are T cell receptor beta chains from one sample, sequenced in a study of T-cell memory formation after mild COVID-19. MiXCR, run by TCRdb on the 5' RACE reads, gives a single entry per CDR3 protein. This table holds under 350,000 distinct CDR3 sequences, roughly 15% found once. Sequencing was performed on PBMCs or a T cell subset sorted from them (not recorded which). These receptors were taken from a man younger than 35 who had mild COVID-19 (a few samples of this study predate the infection). Cell type and time point are not known. Both conserved end residues are part of each CDR3. A D gene is named only where the DNA matches it firmly. A clone size is listed for some rows: how often the clone was seen (once, few, many), or a class if it is expanded.

clone_size j_call d_call v_call cdr3_aa cdr3_nt
few TRBJ2-4 NA TRBV6-2/TRBV6-3 CASSPGLIPLAKNIQYF TGTGCCAGCAGCCCGGGACTTATCCCTCTAGCCAAAAACATTCAGTACTTC
few TRBJ2-5 NA TRBV21-1 CASISGMQGETQYF TGTGCCAGCATTTCCGGGATGCAGGGAGAGACCCAGTACTTC
NA TRBJ2-1 NA TRBV18 CASSQPNEQFF TGTGCCAGCTCACAACCAAATGAGCAGTTCTTC
many TRBJ2-6 NA TRBV12-3/TRBV12-4 CASSWASGANVLTF TGTGCCAGCAGTTGGGCTTCTGGGGCCAACGTCCTGACTTTC
once TRBJ1-2 NA TRBV12-3/TRBV12-4 CASSFLGWGSWEMNYGYTF TGTGCCAGCAGTTTCTTAGGGTGGGGGTCTTGGGAGATGAACTATGGCTACACCTTC
NA TRBJ1-2 TRBD1 TRBV7-9 CASSSFTGVNYGYTF TGTGCCAGCAGCTCCTTTACAGGGGTAAACTATGGCTACACCTTC
NA TRBJ2-2 TRBD2 TRBV11-3 CASSLSPGLAGGTGELFF TGTGCCAGCAGCTTAAGTCCCGGACTAGCGGGGGGAACCGGGGAGCTGTTTTTT
few TRBJ2-7 NA TRBV7-2 CASGKLSYEQYF TGTGCCAGCGGGAAGCTCTCCTACGAGCAGTACTTC
NA TRBJ2-1 TRBD2 TRBV6-5 CASSYSGLAGGRKFF TGTGCCAGCAGTTACTCTGGTCTAGCGGGGGGGCGGAAGTTCTTC
NA TRBJ2-7 NA TRBV6-6 CASSYNPSGWGLEQYF TGTGCCAGCAGTTACAACCCATCGGGCTGGGGCCTCGAGCAGTACTTC
NA TRBJ1-3 NA TRBV7-6 CASSLSSGGIGNTIYF TGTGCCAGCAGCTTAAGTAGTGGGGGAATTGGAAACACCATATATTTT
NA TRBJ2-5 NA TRBV7-9 CASSLTGNLAETQYF TGTGCCAGCAGCTTAACGGGTAACCTAGCGGAGACCCAGTACTTC
NA TRBJ2-2 NA TRBV28 CASSSYRAGGRRTGELFF TGTGCCAGCAGTTCATACAGGGCTGGTGGGCGTCGGACCGGGGAGCTGTTTTTT
few TRBJ1-6 NA TRBV4-2 CASSQVGAGNSPLHF TGTGCCAGCAGCCAAGTGGGGGCTGGTAATTCACCCCTCCACTTT
few TRBJ2-1 NA TRBV5-5 CASTLGIYDEQFF TGTGCCAGCACCCTCGGCATCTACGATGAGCAGTTCTTC
few TRBJ2-3 NA TRBV6-2/TRBV6-3 CASRPHTTGGGTDTQYF TGTGCCAGCAGACCCCATACCACAGGGGGGGGCACAGATACGCAGTATTTT
NA TRBJ2-1 NA TRBV7-2 CASSLAPSPLGGEQFF TGTGCCAGCAGCTTAGCCCCTAGCCCCCTCGGGGGTGAGCAGTTCTTC
few TRBJ1-1 NA TRBV7-9 CASQGVGGLNTEAFF TGTGCCAGCCAGGGCGTGGGCGGACTGAACACTGAAGCTTTCTTT
NA TRBJ2-7 NA TRBV6-5 CASSPLLIPQEQYF TGTGCCAGCAGTCCTCTCCTAATCCCCCAGGAGCAGTACTTC
NA TRBJ2-7 TRBD2 TRBV30 CAWSVSGGAYEQYF TGTGCCTGGAGTGTCAGCGGGGGGGCCTACGAGCAGTACTTC
NA TRBJ2-3 TRBD2 TRBV18 CASSRRGDASTDTQYF TGTGCCAGCTCACGACGGGGGGACGCAAGCACAGATACGCAGTATTTT
NA TRBJ1-6 NA TRBV7-2 CASSFRTASLNSPLHF TGTGCCAGCAGCTTCCGGACAGCATCCTTAAATTCACCCCTCCACTTT
few TRBJ1-4 TRBD1 TRBV9 CASSGRTGNVEEKLFF TGTGCCAGCAGCGGACGGACAGGGAACGTTGAGGAAAAACTGTTTTTT
NA TRBJ1-1 TRBD1 TRBV4-1 CASSLAWGDSTEAFF TGCGCCAGCAGCCTCGCGTGGGGGGACAGCACTGAAGCTTTCTTT
NA TRBJ2-3 NA TRBV4-2 CASSQGADADTQYF TGTGCCAGCAGCCAAGGAGCCGATGCGGATACGCAGTATTTT
NA TRBJ2-1 TRBD2 TRBV4-3 CASSQEVPSSGRLSSYNEQFF TGCGCCAGCAGCCAAGAGGTCCCCTCTAGCGGGCGATTGAGCTCCTACAATGAGCAGTTCTTC
NA TRBJ2-5 TRBD2 TRBV6-5 CASSYSWTSGGETQYF TGTGCCAGCAGTTACTCGTGGACTAGCGGGGGGGAGACCCAGTACTTC
NA TRBJ2-1 NA TRBV7-2 CASGRQAPGNEQFF TGTGCCAGCGGTCGACAGGCCCCCGGCAATGAGCAGTTCTTC
NA TRBJ1-2 NA TRBV12-3/TRBV12-4 CASSAPSDYGYTF TGTGCCAGCAGTGCTCCTTCGGACTATGGCTACACCTTC
few TRBJ2-1 NA TRBV6-5 CASSGGGAQFF TGTGCCAGCAGTGGAGGGGGTGCTCAGTTCTTC
few TRBJ2-3 NA TRBV30 CAWSVPLGVGTDTQYF TGTGCCTGGAGCGTGCCGTTAGGTGTTGGGACAGATACGCAGTATTTT
few TRBJ1-3 TRBD1 TRBV5-1 CASVPGGYSGNTIYF TGCGCCAGCGTACCAGGGGGCTACTCTGGAAACACCATATATTTT